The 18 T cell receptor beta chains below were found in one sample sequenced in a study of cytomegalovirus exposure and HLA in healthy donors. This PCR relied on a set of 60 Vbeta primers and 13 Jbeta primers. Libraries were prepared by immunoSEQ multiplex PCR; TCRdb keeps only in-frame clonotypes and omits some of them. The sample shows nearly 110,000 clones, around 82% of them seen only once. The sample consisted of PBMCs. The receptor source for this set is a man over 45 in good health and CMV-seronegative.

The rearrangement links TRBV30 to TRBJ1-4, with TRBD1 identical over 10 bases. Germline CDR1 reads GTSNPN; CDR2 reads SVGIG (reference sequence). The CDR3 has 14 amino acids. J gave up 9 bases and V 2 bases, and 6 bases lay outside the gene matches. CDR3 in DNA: TGTGCCTGGAGTAGGGACAGGGGAAGTAAAAAACTGTTTTTT. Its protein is CAWSRDRGSKKLFF.

The CDR3 region is CAWTLSGDTQYF. The CDR3 nucleotides read TGTGCCTGGACCCTTAGCGGGGATACGCAGTATTTT. The rearrangement joins TRBV30 to TRBJ2-3; TRBD2 aligns across 7 bases. The CDR3 loop spans 12 amino acids. Germline CDR1 reads GTSNPN; CDR2 reads SVGIG (reference sequence). Trimming removed 4 bases from V and 6 bases from J; junction bases left unmatched: 4.

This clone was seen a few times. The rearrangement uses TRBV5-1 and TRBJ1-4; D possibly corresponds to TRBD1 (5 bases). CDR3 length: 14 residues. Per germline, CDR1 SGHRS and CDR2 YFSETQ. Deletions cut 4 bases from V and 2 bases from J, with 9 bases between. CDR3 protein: CASSPTVTNEKLFF. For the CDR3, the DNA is TGCGCCAGCAGCCCGACAGTGACTAATGAAAAACTGTTTTTT.

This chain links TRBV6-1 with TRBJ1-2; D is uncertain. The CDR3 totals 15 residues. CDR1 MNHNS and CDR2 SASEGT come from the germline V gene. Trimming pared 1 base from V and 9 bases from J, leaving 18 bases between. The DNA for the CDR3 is TGTGCCAGCAGTGAAGGAAGGAGCTCGGTAGTAAGCTACACCTTC. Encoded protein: CASSEGRSSVVSYTF.

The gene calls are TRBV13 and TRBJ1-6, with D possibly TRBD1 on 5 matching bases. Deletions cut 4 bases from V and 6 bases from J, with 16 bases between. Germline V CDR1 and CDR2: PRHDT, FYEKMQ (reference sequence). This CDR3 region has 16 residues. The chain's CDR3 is CASSSQLGGRNSPLHF. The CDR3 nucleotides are TGTGCCAGCAGCTCCCAATTGGGGGGACGTAATTCACCCCTCCACTTT.

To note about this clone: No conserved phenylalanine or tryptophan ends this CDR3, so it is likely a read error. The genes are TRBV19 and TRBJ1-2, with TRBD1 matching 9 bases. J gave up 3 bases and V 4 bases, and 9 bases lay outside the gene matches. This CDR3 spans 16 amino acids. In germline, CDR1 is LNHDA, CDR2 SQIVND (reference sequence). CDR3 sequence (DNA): TGTGCCAGTAGTACCGAGGACAGGGGAAACGACTATGGCTACACCCTC. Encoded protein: CASSTEDRGNDYGYTL.

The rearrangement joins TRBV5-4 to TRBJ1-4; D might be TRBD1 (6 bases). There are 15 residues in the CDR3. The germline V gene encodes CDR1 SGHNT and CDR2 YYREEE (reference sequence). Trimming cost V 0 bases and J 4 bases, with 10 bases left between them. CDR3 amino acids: CASSLAGGLNEKLFF. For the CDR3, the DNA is TGTGCCAGCAGCTTGGCCGGGGGGCTTAATGAAAAACTGTTTTTT. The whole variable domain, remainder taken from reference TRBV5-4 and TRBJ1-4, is ETGVTQSPTHLIKTRGQQVTLRCSSQSGHNTVSWYQQALGQGPQFIFQYYREEENGRGNFPPRFSGLQFPNYSSELNVNALELDDSALYLCASSLAGGLNEKLFFGSGTQLSVL.

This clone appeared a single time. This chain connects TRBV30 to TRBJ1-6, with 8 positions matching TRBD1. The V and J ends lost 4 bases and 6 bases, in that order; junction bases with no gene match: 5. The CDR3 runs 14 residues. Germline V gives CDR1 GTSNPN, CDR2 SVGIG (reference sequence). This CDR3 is CAWNRDRFNSPLHF. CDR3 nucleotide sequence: TGTGCCTGGAACCGGGACAGGTTTAATTCACCCCTCCACTTT.

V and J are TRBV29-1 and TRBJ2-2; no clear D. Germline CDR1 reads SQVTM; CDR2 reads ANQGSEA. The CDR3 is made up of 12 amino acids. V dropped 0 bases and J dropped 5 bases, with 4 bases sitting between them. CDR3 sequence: CSVEDQTGELFF. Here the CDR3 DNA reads TGCAGCGTTGAAGATCAAACCGGGGAGCTGTTTTTT.

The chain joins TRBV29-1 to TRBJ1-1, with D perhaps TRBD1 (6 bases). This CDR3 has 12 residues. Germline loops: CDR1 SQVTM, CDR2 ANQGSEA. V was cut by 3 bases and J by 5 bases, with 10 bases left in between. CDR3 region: CSVDRGRTEAFF. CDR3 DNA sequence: TGCAGCGTTGACAGGGGACGTACTGAAGCTTTCTTT.

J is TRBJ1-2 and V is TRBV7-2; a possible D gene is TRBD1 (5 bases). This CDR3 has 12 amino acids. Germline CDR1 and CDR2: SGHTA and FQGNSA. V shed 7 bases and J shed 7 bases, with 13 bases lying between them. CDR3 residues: CASTTELFGYTF. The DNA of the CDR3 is TGTGCCAGCACGACAGAACTATTTGGCTACACCTTC.

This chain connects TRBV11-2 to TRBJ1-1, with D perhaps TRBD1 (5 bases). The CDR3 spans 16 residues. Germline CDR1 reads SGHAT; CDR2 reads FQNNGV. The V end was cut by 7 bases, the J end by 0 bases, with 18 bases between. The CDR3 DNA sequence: TGTGCCAGCACCCTACCCCCCAGGGCCCTGAACACTGAAGCTTTCTTT. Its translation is CASTLPPRALNTEAFF.

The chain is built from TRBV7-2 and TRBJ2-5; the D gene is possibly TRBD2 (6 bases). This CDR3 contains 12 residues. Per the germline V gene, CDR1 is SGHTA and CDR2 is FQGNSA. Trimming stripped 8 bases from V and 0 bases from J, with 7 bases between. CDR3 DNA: TGTGCCAGCGGAGGGTACCAAGAGACCCAGTACTTC. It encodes CASGGYQETQYF.

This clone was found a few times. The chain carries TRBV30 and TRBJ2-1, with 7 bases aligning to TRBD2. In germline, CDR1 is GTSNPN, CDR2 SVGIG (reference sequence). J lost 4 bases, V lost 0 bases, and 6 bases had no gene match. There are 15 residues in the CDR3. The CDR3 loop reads CAWSVLAALYNEQFF. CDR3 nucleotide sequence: TGTGCCTGGAGTGTCCTAGCGGCGTTGTACAATGAGCAGTTCTTC.

The CDR3 reads CASSQEDSSGQPHTEAFF. For the CDR3, the DNA is TGCGCCAGCAGCCAAGAAGACTCTTCGGGACAGCCGCACACTGAAGCTTTCTTT. This chain links TRBV4-3 with TRBJ1-1; 7 bases agree with TRBD1. The CDR3 has 18 amino acids. V dropped 0 bases and J dropped 3; count of bases not matched to a gene: 13. Germline assignment: CDR1 LGHNA and CDR2 YSLEER.

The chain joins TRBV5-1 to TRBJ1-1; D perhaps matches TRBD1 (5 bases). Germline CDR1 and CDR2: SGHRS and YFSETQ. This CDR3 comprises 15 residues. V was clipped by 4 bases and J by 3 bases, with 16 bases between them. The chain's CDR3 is CASSVRGGEYTEAFF. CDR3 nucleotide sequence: TGCGCCAGCAGCGTCCGGGGAGGGGAGTACACTGAAGCTTTCTTT.

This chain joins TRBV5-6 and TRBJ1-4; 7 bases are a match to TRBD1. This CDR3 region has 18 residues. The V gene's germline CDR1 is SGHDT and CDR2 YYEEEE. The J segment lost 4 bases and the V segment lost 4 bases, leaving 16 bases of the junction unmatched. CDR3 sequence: CASSQRGDSMFYNEKLFF. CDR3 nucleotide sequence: TGTGCCAGCAGCCAAAGGGGGGACAGCATGTTCTATAATGAAAAACTGTTTTTT.

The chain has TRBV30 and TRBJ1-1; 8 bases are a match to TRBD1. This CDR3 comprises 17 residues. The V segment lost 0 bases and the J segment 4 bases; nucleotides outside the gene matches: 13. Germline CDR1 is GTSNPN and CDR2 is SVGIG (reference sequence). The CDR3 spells CAWSVLQGAIRSTEAFF. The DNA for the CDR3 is TGTGCCTGGAGTGTACTCCAGGGGGCCATCCGGAGCACTGAAGCTTTCTTT.